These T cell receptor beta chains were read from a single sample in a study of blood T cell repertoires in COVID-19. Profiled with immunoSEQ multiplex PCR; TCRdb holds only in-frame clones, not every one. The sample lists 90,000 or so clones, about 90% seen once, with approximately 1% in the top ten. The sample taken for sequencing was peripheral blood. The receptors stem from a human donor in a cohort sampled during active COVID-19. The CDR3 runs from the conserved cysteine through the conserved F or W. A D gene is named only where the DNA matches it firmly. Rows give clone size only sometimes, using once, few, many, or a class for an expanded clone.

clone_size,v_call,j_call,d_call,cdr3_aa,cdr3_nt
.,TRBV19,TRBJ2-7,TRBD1,CASSMGQGAYEQYF,TGTGCCAGTAGTATGGGACAGGGGGCCTACGAGCAGTACTTC
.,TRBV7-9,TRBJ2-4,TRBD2,CASSFWTSGKNIQYF,TGTGCCAGCAGCTTTTGGACTAGCGGCAAAAACATTCAGTACTTC
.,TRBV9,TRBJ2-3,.,CASSVSSTDTQYF,TGTGCCAGCAGCGTATCTAGCACCGATACGCAGTATTTT
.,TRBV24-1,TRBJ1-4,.,CATSALVGDQEKLFF,TGTGCCACCAGTGCCCTGGTGGGAGATCAGGAAAAACTGTTTTTT
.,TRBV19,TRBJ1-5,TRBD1,CASSIDRQGGRWRQPQHF,TGTGCCAGTAGTATAGACCGACAGGGAGGACGGTGGAGGCAGCCCCAGCATTTT
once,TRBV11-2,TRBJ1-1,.,CASSPRLGGTEAFF,TGTGCCAGCAGCCCGAGGTTGGGAGGCACTGAAGCTTTCTTT
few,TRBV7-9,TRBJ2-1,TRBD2,CAIGTSGRFGNEQFF,TGTGCTATCGGGACTAGCGGGAGGTTTGGCAATGAGCAGTTCTTC
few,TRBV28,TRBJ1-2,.,CASIQGGGQVGRYTF,TGTGCCAGCATCCAAGGGGGGGGGCAGGTCGGACGCTACACCTTC
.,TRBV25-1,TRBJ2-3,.,CASSEWQDTQYF,TGTGCCAGCAGTGAATGGCAAGATACGCAGTATTTT
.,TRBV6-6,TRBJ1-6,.,CASRLRGERLNSPLHF,TGTGCCAGCAGACTCCGGGGGGAAAGATTGAATTCACCCCTCCACTTT
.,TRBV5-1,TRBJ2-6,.,CASEAPTVVSGANVLTF,TGCGCCAGCGAAGCACCGACAGTTGTCTCTGGGGCCAACGTCCTGACTTTC
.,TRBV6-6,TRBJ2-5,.,CASSYSKEGHETQYF,TGTGCCAGCAGTTACTCGAAGGAGGGCCACGAGACCCAGTACTTC
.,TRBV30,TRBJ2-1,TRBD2,CAWSVGLAGGEQFF,TGTGCCTGGAGTGTAGGGTTAGCGGGAGGTGAGCAGTTCTTC
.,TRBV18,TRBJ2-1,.,CASSLQAADNEQFF,TGTGCCAGCTCATTACAGGCCGCGGACAATGAGCAGTTCTTC
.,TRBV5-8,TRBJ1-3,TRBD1,CASSLSLGTAGNTIYF,TGTGCCAGCAGCTTGTCCTTAGGGACAGCTGGAAACACCATATATTTT
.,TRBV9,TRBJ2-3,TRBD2,CASSTQLGLAGGTDTQYF,TGTGCCAGCAGCACGCAGTTGGGACTAGCGGGAGGGACAGATACGCAGTATTTT
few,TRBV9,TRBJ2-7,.,CASSVGASMEYEQYF,TGTGCCAGCAGCGTAGGTGCTAGTATGGAGTACGAGCAGTACTTC
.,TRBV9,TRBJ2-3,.,CASSVSGVEADTQYF,TGTGCCAGCAGCGTCTCGGGAGTCGAAGCAGATACGCAGTATTTT
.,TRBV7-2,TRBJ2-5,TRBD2,CASSKLAGGPETQYF,TGTGCCAGCAGCAAGCTAGCGGGAGGGCCAGAGACCCAGTACTTC
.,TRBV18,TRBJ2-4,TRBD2,CASSPSAGGPGNIQYF,TGTGCCAGCTCACCATCAGCGGGAGGGCCAGGAAACATTCAGTACTTC
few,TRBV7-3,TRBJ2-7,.,CASSLSQGGDEQYF,TGTGCCAGCAGCTTAAGTCAAGGAGGCGACGAGCAGTACTTC
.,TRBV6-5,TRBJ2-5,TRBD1,CASRQRTGEEETQYF,TGTGCCAGCCGACAACGGACAGGGGAGGAGGAGACCCAGTACTTC
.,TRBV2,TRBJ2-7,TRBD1,CASSVLGQGAYEQYF,TGTGCCAGCAGTGTGTTGGGACAGGGGGCCTACGAGCAGTACTTC
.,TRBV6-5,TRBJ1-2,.,CASSYSEGNYGYTF,TGTGCCAGCAGTTACTCGGAGGGAAACTATGGCTACACCTTC
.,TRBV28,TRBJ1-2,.,CASSAMNYGYTF,TGTGCCAGCAGTGCTATGAACTATGGCTACACCTTC
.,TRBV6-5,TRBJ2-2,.,CASRALANTGELFF,TGTGCCAGCAGGGCTTTGGCGAACACCGGGGAGCTGTTTTTT
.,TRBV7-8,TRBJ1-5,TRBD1,CASSWATGTGNQPQHF,TGTGCCAGCAGCTGGGCGACAGGGACGGGGAATCAGCCCCAGCATTTT
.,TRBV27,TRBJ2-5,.,CASSPRTAQETQYF,TGTGCCAGCAGTCCGAGGACAGCCCAAGAGACCCAGTACTTC
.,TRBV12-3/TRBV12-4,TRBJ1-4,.,CASAGGLPEKLFF,TGTGCCAGCGCCGGAGGGCTCCCTGAAAAACTGTTTTTT
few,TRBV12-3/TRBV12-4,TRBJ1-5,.,CASSLAQGQPQHF,TGTGCCAGCAGTTTAGCGCAGGGGCAGCCCCAGCATTTT
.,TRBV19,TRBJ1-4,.,CASSITGPATNEKLFF,TGTGCCAGTAGTATAACAGGCCCTGCAACTAATGAAAAACTGTTTTTT
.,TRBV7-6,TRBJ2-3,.,CASSLSFRADTQYF,TGTGCCAGCAGCTTGTCCTTCAGGGCTGATACGCAGTATTTT
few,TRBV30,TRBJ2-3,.,CAWSVWRDRTDTQYF,TGTGCCTGGAGTGTATGGCGGGACCGCACAGATACGCAGTATTTT
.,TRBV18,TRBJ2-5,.,CASSPVTGIETQYF,TGTGCCAGCTCACCTGTGACAGGTATAGAGACCCAGTACTTC
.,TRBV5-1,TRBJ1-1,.,CASSPGDLYTEAFF,TGCGCCAGCAGCCCGGGAGATCTATACACTGAAGCTTTCTTT
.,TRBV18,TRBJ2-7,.,CASSPTPDRKGEQYF,TGTGCCAGCTCACCGACTCCGGACAGAAAGGGCGAGCAGTACTTC
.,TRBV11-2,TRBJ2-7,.,CASSYLATPYEQYF,TGTGCCAGCAGCTACCTTGCGACACCCTACGAGCAGTACTTC
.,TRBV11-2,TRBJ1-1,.,CASSSGGNGEAFF,TGTGCCAGCAGTTCCGGAGGGAACGGTGAAGCTTTCTTT
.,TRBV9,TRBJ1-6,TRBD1,CAGSAGQGGNSPLHF,TGTGCCGGCAGCGCCGGACAGGGGGGTAATTCACCCCTCCACTTT
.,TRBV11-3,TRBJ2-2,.,CASSLDFMGATGELFF,TGTGCCAGCAGCTTAGATTTTATGGGAGCCACCGGGGAGCTGTTTTTT
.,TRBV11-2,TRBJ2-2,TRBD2,CASSSGLAGVAGELFF,TGTGCCAGCAGCTCGGGACTAGCGGGAGTGGCCGGGGAGCTGTTTTTT
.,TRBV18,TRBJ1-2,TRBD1,CASSRDRGYYTF,TGTGCCAGCTCACGGGACAGGGGATACTACACCTTC
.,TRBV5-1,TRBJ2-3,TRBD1,CASSNRGHSTDTQYF,TGCGCCAGCAGCAACAGGGGGCATAGCACAGATACGCAGTATTTT
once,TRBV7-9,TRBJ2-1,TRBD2,CASSLPVRTSGSNEQFF,TGTGCCAGCAGCCTGCCGGTGAGGACTAGCGGGAGCAATGAGCAGTTCTTC
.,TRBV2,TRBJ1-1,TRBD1,CASRLQGGTEAFF,TGTGCCAGCCGGTTACAGGGGGGTACTGAAGCTTTCTTT
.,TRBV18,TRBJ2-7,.,CASSQDSPSSYEQYF,TGTGCCAGCTCACAAGACTCGCCGAGCTCCTACGAGCAGTACTTC
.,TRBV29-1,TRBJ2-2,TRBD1,CSVSPGGASDTGELFF,TGCAGCGTTTCTCCAGGGGGCGCAAGTGACACCGGGGAGCTGTTTTTT
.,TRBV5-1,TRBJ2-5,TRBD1,CASSLDPGGKTQYF,TGCGCCAGCAGCTTGGATCCAGGGGGAAAGACCCAGTACTTC
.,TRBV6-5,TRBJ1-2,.,CASWGEGYGYTF,TGTGCCAGCTGGGGGGAGGGCTATGGCTACACCTTC
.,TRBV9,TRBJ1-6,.,CASSVAPGRNNSPLHF,TGTGCCAGCAGCGTAGCCCCAGGTCGAAATAATTCACCCCTCCACTTT
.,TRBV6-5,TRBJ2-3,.,CATRVADHRDTQYF,TGTGCCACCAGGGTAGCGGACCATAGAGATACGCAGTATTTT
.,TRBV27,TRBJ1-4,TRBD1,CASSIDRGHEKLFF,TGTGCCAGCAGTATAGACAGGGGGCACGAAAAACTGTTTTTT
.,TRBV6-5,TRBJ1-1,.,CASSRGQTNTEAFF,TGTGCCAGCAGCCGCGGACAGACGAACACTGAAGCTTTCTTT